A selection of T cell receptor beta chains follows, all from one sample in a study of shared clonotypes between healthy human individuals. Method: immunoSEQ multiplex PCR; TCRdb's copy keeps in-frame clones and lacks some. The profile shows about 510,000 clones, around 96% of them singletons. Sequencing used naive CD4+ T cells sorted from blood. These receptors all stem from a woman aged 30 to 39 in good health. Each CDR3 is given without its conserved first and last residue. Fields, in order: V gene, CDR3 protein.

>TRBV4-3
ASSPQY
>TRBV4-1
ASSQGLIGSGTQY
>TRBV18
ASSPGSGDEQY
>TRBV5-4
ASRIRAHAQETQY
>TRBV18
ASSPGLATYEQY
>TRBV2
ASTERSGLNTEAF
>TRBV7-3
ASSLIGGSRAGGEAF
>TRBV7-9
ASSLTSGSAGELF
>TRBV12-1
ASFGVDTEAF
>TRBV28
ATIRGGSGETEAF
>TRBV18
ASSPGTGGFVDEQF
>TRBV20-1
SALREQQF
>TRBV5-4
ASSLTGGPTQY
>TRBV2
ASSSSRQQF
>TRBV5-4
ASSPGGSTNEKLF